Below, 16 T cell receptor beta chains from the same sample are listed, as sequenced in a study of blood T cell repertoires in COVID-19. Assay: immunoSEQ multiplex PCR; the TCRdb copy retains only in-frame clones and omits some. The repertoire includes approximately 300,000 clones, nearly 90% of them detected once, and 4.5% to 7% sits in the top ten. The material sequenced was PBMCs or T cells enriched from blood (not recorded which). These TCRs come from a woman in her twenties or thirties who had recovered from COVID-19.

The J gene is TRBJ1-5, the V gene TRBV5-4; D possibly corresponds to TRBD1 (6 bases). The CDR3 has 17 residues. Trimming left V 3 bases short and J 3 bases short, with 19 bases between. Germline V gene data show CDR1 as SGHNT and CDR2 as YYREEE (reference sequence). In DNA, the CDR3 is TGTGCCAGCAGCTGGGGAGGGGGGGGCGAAGTCAATCAGCCCCAGCATTTT. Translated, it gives CASSWGGGGEVNQPQHF.

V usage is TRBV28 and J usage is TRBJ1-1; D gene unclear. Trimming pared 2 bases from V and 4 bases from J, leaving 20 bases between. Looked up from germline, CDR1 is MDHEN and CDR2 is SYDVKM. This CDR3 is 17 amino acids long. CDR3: CASSLRLRVRSGTEAFF. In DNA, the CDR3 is TGTGCCAGCAGTTTACGGTTGAGGGTCAGGTCTGGCACTGAAGCTTTCTTT.

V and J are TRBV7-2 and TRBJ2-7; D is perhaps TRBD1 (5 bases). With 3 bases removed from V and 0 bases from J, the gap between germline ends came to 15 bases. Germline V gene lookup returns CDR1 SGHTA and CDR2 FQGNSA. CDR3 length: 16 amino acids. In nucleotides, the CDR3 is TGTGCCAGCAGCTTTCAGTTAGGGGAATCCTCCTACGAGCAGTACTTC. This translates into CASSFQLGESSYEQYF.

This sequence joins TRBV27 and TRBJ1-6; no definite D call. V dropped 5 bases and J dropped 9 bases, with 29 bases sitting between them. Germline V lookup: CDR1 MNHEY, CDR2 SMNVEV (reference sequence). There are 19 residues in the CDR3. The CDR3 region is CASSTTGSGISLITSPLHF. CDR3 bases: TGTGCCAGCAGTACAACCGGGAGCGGAATTTCCCTTATTACTTCACCCCTCCACTTT.

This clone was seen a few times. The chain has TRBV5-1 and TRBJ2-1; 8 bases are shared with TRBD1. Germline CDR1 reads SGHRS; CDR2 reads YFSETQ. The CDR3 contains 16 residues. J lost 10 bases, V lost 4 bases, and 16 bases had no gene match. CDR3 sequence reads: CASSIGQGPLLGEQFF. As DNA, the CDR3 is TGCGCCAGCAGCATAGGACAGGGTCCCCTGCTTGGGGAGCAGTTCTTC.

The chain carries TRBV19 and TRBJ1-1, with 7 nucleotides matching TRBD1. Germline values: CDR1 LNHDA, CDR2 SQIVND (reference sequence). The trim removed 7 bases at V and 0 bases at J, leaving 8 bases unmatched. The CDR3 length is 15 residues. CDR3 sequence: CASKLRQGLNTEAFF. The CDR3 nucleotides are TGTGCCAGTAAACTCAGACAGGGCTTGAACACTGAAGCTTTCTTT.

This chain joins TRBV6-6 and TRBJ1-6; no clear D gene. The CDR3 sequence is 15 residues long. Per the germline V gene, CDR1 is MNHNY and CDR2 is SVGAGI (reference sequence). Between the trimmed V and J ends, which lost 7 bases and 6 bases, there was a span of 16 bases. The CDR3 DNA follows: TGTGCCAGCATCACTACCGGGGATGGTAATTCACCCCTCCACTTT. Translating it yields CASITTGDGNSPLHF.

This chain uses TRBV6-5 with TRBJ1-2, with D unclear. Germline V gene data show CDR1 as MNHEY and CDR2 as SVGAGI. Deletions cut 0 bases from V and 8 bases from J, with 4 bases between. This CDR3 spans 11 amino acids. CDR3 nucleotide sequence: TGTGCCAGCAGTTACTCCGAGGGCTACACCTTC. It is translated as CASSYSEGYTF.

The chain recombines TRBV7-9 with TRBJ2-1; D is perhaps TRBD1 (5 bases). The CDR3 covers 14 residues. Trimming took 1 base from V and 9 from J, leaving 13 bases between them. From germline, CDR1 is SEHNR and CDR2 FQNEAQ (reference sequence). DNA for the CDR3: TGTGCCAGCAGCTTAGTGTCAGGGTCAACTGAGCAGTTCTTC. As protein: CASSLVSGSTEQFF.

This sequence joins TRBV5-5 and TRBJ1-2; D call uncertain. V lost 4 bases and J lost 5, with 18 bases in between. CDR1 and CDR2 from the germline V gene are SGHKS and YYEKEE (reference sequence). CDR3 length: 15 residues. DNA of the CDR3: TGTGCCAGCAGCCAAGAAATGAGGAACTCTTATGGCTACACCTTC. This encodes CASSQEMRNSYGYTF.

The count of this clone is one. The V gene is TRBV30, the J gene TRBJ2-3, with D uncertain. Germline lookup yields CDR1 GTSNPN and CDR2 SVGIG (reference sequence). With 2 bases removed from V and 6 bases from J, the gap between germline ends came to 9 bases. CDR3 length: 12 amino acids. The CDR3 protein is CAWSSSVDTQYF. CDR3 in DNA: TGTGCCTGGAGTTCGTCGGTCGATACGCAGTATTTT.

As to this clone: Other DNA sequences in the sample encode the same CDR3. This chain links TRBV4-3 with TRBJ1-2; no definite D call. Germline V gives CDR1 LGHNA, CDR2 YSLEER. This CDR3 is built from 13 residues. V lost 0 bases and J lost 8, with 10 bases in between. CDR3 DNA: TGCGCCAGCAGCCAAGATCGGGTCTACGGCTACACCTTC. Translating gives CASSQDRVYGYTF.

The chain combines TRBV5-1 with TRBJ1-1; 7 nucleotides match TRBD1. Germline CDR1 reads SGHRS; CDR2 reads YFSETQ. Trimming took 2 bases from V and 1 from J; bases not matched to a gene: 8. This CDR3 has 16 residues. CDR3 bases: TGCGCCAGCAGCTTCTATCGGACAGGCAAGAACACTGAAGCTTTCTTT. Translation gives CASSFYRTGKNTEAFF.

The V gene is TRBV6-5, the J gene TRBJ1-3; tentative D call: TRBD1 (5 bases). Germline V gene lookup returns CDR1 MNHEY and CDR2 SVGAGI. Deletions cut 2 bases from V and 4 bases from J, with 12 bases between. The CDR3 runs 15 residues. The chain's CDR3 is CASSYRGGDGNTIYF. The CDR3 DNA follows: TGTGCCAGCAGTTACCGTGGGGGGGACGGAAACACCATATATTTT.

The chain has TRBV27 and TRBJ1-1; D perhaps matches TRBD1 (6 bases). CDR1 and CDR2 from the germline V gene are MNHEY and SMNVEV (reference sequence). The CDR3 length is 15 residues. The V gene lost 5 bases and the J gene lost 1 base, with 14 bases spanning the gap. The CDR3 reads CASSPRGQTNTEAFF. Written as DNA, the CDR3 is TGTGCCAGCAGTCCCCGAGGACAGACGAACACTGAAGCTTTCTTT.

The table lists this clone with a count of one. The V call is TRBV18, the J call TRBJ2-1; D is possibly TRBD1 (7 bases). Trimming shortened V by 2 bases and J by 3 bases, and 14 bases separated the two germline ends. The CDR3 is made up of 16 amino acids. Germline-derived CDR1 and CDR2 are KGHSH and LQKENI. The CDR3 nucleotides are TGTGCCAGCTCACCATTGGGGCAGGGGGGCTACAATGAGCAGTTCTTC. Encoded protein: CASSPLGQGGYNEQFF.